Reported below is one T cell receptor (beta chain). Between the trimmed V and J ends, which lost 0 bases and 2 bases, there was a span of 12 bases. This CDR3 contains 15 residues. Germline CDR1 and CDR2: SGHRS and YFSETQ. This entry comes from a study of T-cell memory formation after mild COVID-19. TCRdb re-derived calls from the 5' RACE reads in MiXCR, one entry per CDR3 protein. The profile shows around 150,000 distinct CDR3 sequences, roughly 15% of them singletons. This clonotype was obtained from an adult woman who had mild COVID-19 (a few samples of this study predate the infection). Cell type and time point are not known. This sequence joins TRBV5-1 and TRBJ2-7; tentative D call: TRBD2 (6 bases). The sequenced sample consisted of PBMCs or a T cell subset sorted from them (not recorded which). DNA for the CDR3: TGCGCCAGCAGCTTGGGGGACTTGGGTACCTACGAGCAGTACTTC. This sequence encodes CASSLGDLGTYEQYF.